Listed below are T cell receptor beta chains from one sample, sequenced in a study of blood T cells in healthy people across ages. From the 5' RACE reads, TCRdb called clonotypes with MiXCR, one entry per CDR3 protein. Of 800,000 to 950,000 distinct CDR3 sequences in the sample, under 35% were seen once. These data also formed part of another study, on T cells of mothers and their children.

Specimen: blood. The receptors derive from a woman in her 40s in good health. Both conserved end residues are part of each CDR3. A D gene is named only where the DNA matches it firmly. Expanded clones get a size class; other rows say once, few or many, or leave the size out.

TRBV12-3/TRBV12-4	-	TRBJ1-2	few	TGTGCCAGCAGTTTTCGGTGGAGAGGGAAAAAAAACTATGGCTACACCTTC	CASSFRWRGKKNYGYTF
TRBV28	TRBD1	TRBJ1-2	few	TGTGCCAGCATGTGGACAGGGTATGGCTACACCTTC	CASMWTGYGYTF
TRBV12-3/TRBV12-4	-	TRBJ2-2	once	TGTGCCACCAAGTATCTCCCGAACACCGGGGAGCTGTTTTTT	CATKYLPNTGELFF
TRBV10-3	TRBD1	TRBJ1-5	-	TGTGCCATCAGTGTGGGGACAGGGAATAGCAATCAGCCCCAGCATTTT	CAISVGTGNSNQPQHF
TRBV28	-	TRBJ1-2	few	TGTGCCACCACCAGACAGAACTATGGCTACACCTTC	CATTRQNYGYTF
TRBV6-1	TRBD1	TRBJ1-5	few	TGTGCCAGCCGGGACAGGAGCAATCAGCCCCAGCATTTT	CASRDRSNQPQHF
TRBV5-1	-	TRBJ1-4	few	TGCGCCAGCAGCCCCGGGGGGTATGGTGAAAAACTGTTTTTT	CASSPGGYGEKLFF
TRBV5-1	-	TRBJ2-5	many	TGCGCCAAGACCGACACCCCCGGGACCTTCCAAGAGACCCAGTACTTC	CAKTDTPGTFQETQYF
TRBV27	-	TRBJ2-7	many	TGTGCCAGCAGTCACGGTTTCTCCTACGAGCAGTACTTC	CASSHGFSYEQYF
TRBV7-2	TRBD1	TRBJ2-7	many	TGTGCCAGCAGCTTCAAACAGGGGGCGACCTACGAGCAGTACTTC	CASSFKQGATYEQYF
TRBV27	-	TRBJ1-5	few	TGTGCCAGCAGTTTAACGGGATGGATCCAGCCCCAGCATTTT	CASSLTGWIQPQHF
TRBV7-7	-	TRBJ2-1	few	TGTGCTAGCAGCGACGGACTTTCCTACGAGCAGTTCTTC	CASSDGLSYEQFF